This T cell receptor beta chain stems from a study of blood T cell repertoires in COVID-19. Study details: Samples representing acute and convalescent COVID-19 were sourced from the United States, Italy and Spain. Sample material is recorded as cDNA or gDNA derived from T cells, B-cell-depleted T cells, or PBMCs.

The table came from immunoSEQ multiplex PCR; TCRdb's copy has only in-frame clones and leaves some out. The sample carries roughly 250,000 clones, about 86% recorded once. Germline CDR1 reads MNHEY; CDR2 reads SVGAGI. The CDR3 spans 14 residues. With V trimmed by 7 bases and J by 7 bases, 7 bases remained unmatched. This chain links TRBV6-5 with TRBJ1-6; 7 positions agree with TRBD1. The sequenced sample consisted of peripheral blood. The sequence was collected from a man aged 50 to 60 with active or convalescent COVID-19. The CDR3 is CASTTGTANSPLHF. As DNA, the CDR3 is TGTGCCAGCACCACCGGGACAGCCAATTCACCCCTCCACTTT.